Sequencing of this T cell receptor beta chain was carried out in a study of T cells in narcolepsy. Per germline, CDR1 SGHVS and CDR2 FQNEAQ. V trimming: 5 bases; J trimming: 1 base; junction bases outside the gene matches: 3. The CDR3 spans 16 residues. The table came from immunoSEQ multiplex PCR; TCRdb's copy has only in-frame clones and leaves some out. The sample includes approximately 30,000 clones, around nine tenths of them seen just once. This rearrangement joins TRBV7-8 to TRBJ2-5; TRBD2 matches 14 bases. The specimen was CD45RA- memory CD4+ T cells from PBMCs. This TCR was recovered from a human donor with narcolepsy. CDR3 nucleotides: TGTGCCAGCAGCACCGGACTAGCGGGGGGCCAAGAGACCCAGTACTTC. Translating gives CASSTGLAGGQETQYF.